The 14 T cell receptor beta chains listed next were all sequenced from one sample in a study of identical twins. One entry per CDR3 protein, called by TCRdb with MiXCR from the 5' RACE reads. Of about 570,000 distinct CDR3 sequences listed, roughly 9.5% are singletons. In addition, the sample was reused for a study of yellow fever vaccine responses in identical twins.

Sequencing was done on a sample of PBMCs. These receptors were taken from a woman in her late teens or twenties in good health.

This clonotype was observed a handful of times. The chain recombines TRBV27 with TRBJ2-3; D tentatively fits TRBD1 or TRBD2 (5 bases each). Trimming took 8 bases from V and 2 from J, leaving 17 bases between them. CDR1 is MNHEY, CDR2 SMNVEV, per germline (reference sequence). This CDR3 region has 15 residues. The CDR3 coding sequence is TGTGCCAGCCGACCTTGGGGGAGCTACACAGATACGCAGTATTTT. Protein product: CASRPWGSYTDTQYF.

In this sample, this clonotype turned up a few times. V gene TRBV6-1 combines with J gene TRBJ2-7, with D tentatively TRBD1 (6 bases). Trimming removed 6 bases from V and 4 bases from J, with 16 bases in between. Germline V gene lookup returns CDR1 MNHNS and CDR2 SASEGT. The CDR3 totals 14 residues. CDR3 protein: CASSPAPGAYEQYF. The CDR3 region has the DNA TGTGCCAGCAGCCCTGCGCCAGGGGCATACGAGCAGTACTTC.

The chain couples TRBV6-2 or TRBV6-3 to TRBJ2-1; TRBD1 matches 11 bases. Germline V gene sequence: CDR1 MNHEY, CDR2 SVGEGT. This CDR3 spans 13 amino acids. V lost 4 bases, J lost 9 bases, and 2 bases stayed unmatched. CDR3 DNA sequence: TGTGCCAGCAGTTGGACAGGGGGCGGTGAGCAGTTCTTC. Residues: CASSWTGGGEQFF.

This clonotype came up many times. This chain joins TRBV10-3 and TRBJ2-1, with 9 bases fitting TRBD1. Germline V gives CDR1 ENHRY, CDR2 SYGVKD. The CDR3 is made up of 14 amino acids. Trimming at V came to 5 bases and at J to 7 bases, leaving 6 bases not matched to a gene. The CDR3 DNA reads as TGTGCCATCAGTACAGGGGGCCTCCCAAATGAGCAGTTCTTC. This gives the protein CAISTGGLPNEQFF.

This clonotype occurred many times. The chain employs TRBV27 and TRBJ2-1, with 8 bases matching TRBD2. The ends lost 5 bases at V and 5 bases at J; junction bases unmatched: 11. The CDR3 is 16 residues long. In germline, CDR1 is MNHEY, CDR2 SMNVEV (reference sequence). The CDR3 here is CASSPRGGRVDNEQFF. CDR3 DNA: TGTGCCAGCAGTCCCCGGGGGGGGCGTGTTGACAATGAGCAGTTCTTC.

This clonotype was observed at least ten times. The chain joins TRBV29-1 to TRBJ2-1; TRBD1 is a possible D gene (5 bases). Germline CDR1 and CDR2: SQVTM and ANQGSEA. Trimming took off 7 bases at V and 5 bases at J, with 15 bases between the two ends. The CDR3 is 13 residues long. The CDR3 region is CSAPGGANNEQFF. Written as DNA, the CDR3 is TGCAGCGCCCCTGGTGGGGCAAACAATGAGCAGTTCTTC.

Ten or more counts support this clonotype. The V and J genes are TRBV25-1 and TRBJ2-7; D remains ambiguous. V lost 3 bases, J lost 9 bases, and 12 bases lay in between. Germline assignment: CDR1 MGHDK and CDR2 SYGVNS. The CDR3 has 12 residues. Here the CDR3 reads CASSDGRLSQYF. CDR3 coding DNA: TGTGCCAGCAGTGACGGACGTCTTTCGCAGTACTTC.

This clonotype was seen many times. The rearrangement joins TRBV7-6 to TRBJ1-4; D perhaps matches TRBD1 (6 bases). Germline V gene data show CDR1 as SGHVS and CDR2 as FNYEAQ. The V gene lost 5 bases and the J gene lost 4 bases, with 11 bases spanning the gap. CDR3 length: 14 residues. CDR3 region: CASSPRGLNEKLFF. DNA of the CDR3: TGTGCCAGCAGCCCCCGGGGGCTTAATGAAAAACTGTTTTTT.

This clonotype was seen at least ten times. The chain joins TRBV7-2 to TRBJ2-3, with 7 bases that match TRBD2. The length of the CDR3 is 15 residues. After removal of 2 bases from V and 2 bases from J, the junction contained 4 bases not matched to a gene. The germline V gene has CDR1 SGHTA and CDR2 FQGNSA. The CDR3 DNA follows: TGTGCCAGCAGCTTACTGAGCGGGGTCACAGATACGCAGTATTTT. Translated, it gives CASSLLSGVTDTQYF. Supplemented by reference TRBV7-2 and TRBJ2-3, the full variable domain reads GAGVSQSPSNKVTEKGKDVELRCDPISGHTALYWYRQSLGQGLEFLIYFQGNSAPDKSGLPSDRFSAERTGGSVSTLTIQRTQQEDSAVYLCASSLLSGVTDTQYFGPGTRLTVL.

This clonotype was seen ten or more times. The rearrangement uses TRBV5-1 and TRBJ2-2; TRBD2 might be the D (6 bases). This CDR3 region has 15 residues. V gave up 5 bases and J gave up 2 bases, with 13 bases separating them. The germline gives CDR1 SGHRS, CDR2 YFSETQ. CDR3 amino acids: CASSPGTPNTGELFF. CDR3 bases: TGCGCCAGCAGTCCCGGGACTCCTAACACCGGGGAGCTGTTTTTT.

The J gene is TRBJ2-1, the V gene TRBV20-1; tentative D call: TRBD2 (5 bases). Germline V CDR1 and CDR2: DFQATT, SNEGSKA (reference sequence). The CDR3 has 15 amino acids. V lost 3 bases and J 2 bases, leaving 14 bases between the germline ends. DNA of the CDR3: TGCAGTGCTAGTAGACTAAAGATTACCTACAATGAGCAGTTCTTC. Residues: CSASRLKITYNEQFF.

Note on this clonotype: This may come from a read error, since a much larger clone is one base off. This rearrangement joins TRBV29-1 to TRBJ1-1; D is undetermined. The V gene's germline CDR1 is SQVTM and CDR2 ANQGSEA. Trimming pared 0 bases from V and 3 bases from J, leaving 11 bases between. The CDR3 totals 14 residues. CDR3 DNA sequence: TGCAGCGTTGAAGACAAGGCGAGGGACACTGAAGCTTTCTTT. This gives the protein CSVEDKARDTEAFF.

The V and J genes are TRBV19 and TRBJ2-7; TRBD1 matches at 8 bases. The CDR3 has 16 amino acids. CDR1 is LNHDA and CDR2 is SQIVND in the germline V gene (reference sequence). J was trimmed by 5 bases and V by 3 bases; bases with no gene match: 12. The CDR3 loop is CASSMSFGTGKNEQYF. In DNA form, the CDR3 reads TGTGCCAGTAGTATGAGCTTCGGGACAGGAAAAAACGAGCAGTACTTC.

This clonotype was seen more than once but under ten times. This chain joins TRBV20-1 and TRBJ2-7, with 7 bases lining up with TRBD2. The CDR3 sequence is 14 residues long. With 3 bases clipped from V and 2 bases from J, the junction kept 7 bases outside the gene matches. The germline V gene has CDR1 DFQATT and CDR2 SNEGSKA (reference sequence). The CDR3 nucleotides read TGCAGTGCTAGTCGTCTAGCGGAGACCTACGAGCAGTACTTC. This codes for CSASRLAETYEQYF.